Below are 10 T cell receptor beta chains sequenced from a single sample in a study of cytomegalovirus exposure and HLA in healthy donors (dated by TCRdb to about 2017). The receptor library was made with the immunoSEQ multiplex PCR assay. For the multiplex PCR, a mixture combining 60 forward primers for TCR Vbeta segments and 13 reverse primers for TCR Jbeta segments was used. TCRdb retrieved this table from immuneACCESS and kept in-frame rearrangements only. Not all clones are present; in checked studies, unresolved V genes account for under half, and no reason is known for the remainder. The sample data list 120,000 or so clones, and more than 15% of these were observed just once. The ten biggest clones cover approximately 2.9% of the sample. Material for sequencing was PBMCs. The source is a female donor in good health and CMV-seropositive.

This clone appeared many times. The rearrangement joins TRBV10-3 to TRBJ2-2, with TRBD2 identical over 7 bases. The CDR3 covers 15 residues. The germline gives CDR1 ENHRY, CDR2 SYGVKD. The junction had 3 bases not matched to a gene; V was cut back by 5 bases and J by 0 bases. CDR3 residues: CAISSGLANTGELFF. The CDR3 region has the DNA TGTGCCATCAGTTCTGGACTAGCGAACACCGGGGAGCTGTTTTTT.

The sample holds one count of this clone. CDR3 in DNA: TGTGCCAGCAGTAGCAGGGTTTCGGCTGAAAAACTGTTTTTT. Its protein product is CASSSRVSAEKLFF. The chain is built from TRBV28 and TRBJ1-4; D is possibly TRBD1 (5 bases). The CDR3 totals 14 residues. V lost 5 bases and J lost 7, with 14 bases in between. Per germline, CDR1 MDHEN and CDR2 SYDVKM.

This clone was found a few times. V usage is TRBV4-1 and J usage is TRBJ2-5; 12 nucleotides align to TRBD2. Germline lookup yields CDR1 MGHRA and CDR2 YSYEKL. The CDR3 length is 20 residues. Unmatched junction bases numbered 13, after V lost 0 bases and J lost 2 bases. The CDR3 loop reads CASSQESSLAGGPNQETQYF. CDR3 DNA sequence: TGCGCCAGCAGCCAAGAATCCTCGCTAGCGGGAGGGCCGAATCAAGAGACCCAGTACTTC.

This clone was detected a few times. The V and J genes are TRBV5-1 and TRBJ2-7, with 11 bases matching TRBD2. The CDR3 has 16 amino acids. V dropped 3 bases and J dropped 0; count of bases not matched to a gene: 5. Germline V gives CDR1 SGHRS, CDR2 YFSETQ. CDR3 bases: TGCGCCAGCAGCTCGGGACTAGCGGACCCCTCCTACGAGCAGTACTTC. Its protein product is CASSSGLADPSYEQYF.

A few counts support this clone. The chain combines TRBV4-3 with TRBJ1-1; perhaps TRBD1 as D (5 bases). Looked up from germline, CDR1 is LGHNA and CDR2 is YSLEER. V lost 0 bases and J 5 bases, leaving 16 bases between the germline ends. The CDR3 contains 16 residues. DNA for the CDR3: TGCGCCAGCAGCCAAGATATGGGGCCCTCCGCGACTGAAGCTTTCTTT. Amino acid sequence: CASSQDMGPSATEAFF.

This chain joins TRBV28 and TRBJ2-1; TRBD2 agrees at 9 bases. CDR3 size: 17 residues. Germline trimming cut 5 bases from V and 8 bases from J; bases unmatched to any gene: 16. Germline CDR1 is MDHEN and CDR2 is SYDVKM. CDR3 nucleotide sequence: TGTGCCAGCAGTCCTATATACCGCCAAGCGGGAGGTGATGAGCAGTTCTTC. It is translated as CASSPIYRQAGGDEQFF.

The V and J genes are TRBV5-1 and TRBJ2-1; D remains ambiguous. The CDR3 loop spans 15 amino acids. Germline V gene data show CDR1 as SGHRS and CDR2 as YFSETQ. Trimming shortened V by 0 bases and J by 5 bases, and 12 bases separated the two germline ends. This chain's CDR3 is CASSLGFNENNEQFF. CDR3 coding DNA: TGCGCCAGCAGCTTGGGGTTTAACGAGAACAATGAGCAGTTCTTC. Supplemented by reference TRBV5-1 and TRBJ2-1, the full variable domain reads KAGVTQTPRYLIKTRGQQVTLSCSPISGHRSVSWYQQTPGQGLQFLFEYFSETQRNKGNFPGRFSGRQFSNSRSEMNVSTLELGDSALYLCASSLGFNENNEQFFGPGTRLTVL.

This clone was counted a few times. V and J are TRBV2 and TRBJ1-2; 7 bases fit TRBD1. Losses at the gene ends were 3 bases for V and 5 bases for J; bases not matched to a gene: 3. The CDR3 has 13 amino acids. Looked up from germline, CDR1 is SNHLY and CDR2 is FYNNEI. The CDR3 is CASSEDRIYGYTF. The CDR3 DNA reads as TGTGCCAGCAGTGAGGACAGGATTTATGGCTACACCTTC. Full variable domain (rest looked up from reference TRBV2 and TRBJ1-2): EPEVTQTPSHQVTQMGQEVILRCVPISNHLYFYWYRQILGQKVEFLVSFYNNEISEKSEIFDDQFSVERPDGSNFTLKIRSTKLEDSAMYFCASSEDRIYGYTFGSGTRLTVV.

This clone has a handful of counts. The rearrangement joins TRBV10-1 to TRBJ2-7, with 9 nucleotides matching TRBD2. The CDR3 is 16 amino acids. Germline V gene data show CDR1 as WNHNN and CDR2 as SYGVQD (reference sequence). The V segment lost 1 base and the J segment 8 bases; nucleotides outside the gene matches: 12. CDR3: CASSELRSGGPTQQYF. The CDR3 DNA reads as TGCGCCAGCAGTGAGTTACGTAGCGGGGGCCCCACCCAGCAGTACTTC.

In this sample, this clone turned up a few times. CDR3 in DNA: TGTGCCAGCAGTTTCCATGCAACTAGCGGGAGGGCCTATGAGCAGTTCTTC. It codes for CASSFHATSGRAYEQFF. The chain links TRBV27 to TRBJ2-1; the match to TRBD2 covers 13 bases. CDR1 is MNHEY and CDR2 is SMNVEV in the germline V gene (reference sequence). This CDR3 has 17 residues. V trimming: 3 bases; J trimming: 8 bases; junction bases outside the gene matches: 10.